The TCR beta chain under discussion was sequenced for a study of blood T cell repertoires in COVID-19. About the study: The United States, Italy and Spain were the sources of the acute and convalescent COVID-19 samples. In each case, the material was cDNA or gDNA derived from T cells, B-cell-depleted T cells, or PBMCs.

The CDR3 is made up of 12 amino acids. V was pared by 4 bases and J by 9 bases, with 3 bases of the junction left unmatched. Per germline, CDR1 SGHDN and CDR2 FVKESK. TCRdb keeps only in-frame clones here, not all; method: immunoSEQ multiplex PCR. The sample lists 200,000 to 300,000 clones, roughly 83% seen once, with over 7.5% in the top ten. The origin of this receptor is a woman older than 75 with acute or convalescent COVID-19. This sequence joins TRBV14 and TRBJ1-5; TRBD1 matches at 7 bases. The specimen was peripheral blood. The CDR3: CASSPQGGPQHF. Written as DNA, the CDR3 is TGTGCCAGCAGCCCCCAGGGGGGGCCCCAGCATTTT. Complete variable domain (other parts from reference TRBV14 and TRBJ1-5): EAGVTQFPSHSVIEKGQTVTLRCDPISGHDNLYWYRRVMGKEIKFLLHFVKESKQDESGMPNNRFLAERTGGTYSTLKVQPAELEDSGVYFCASSPQGGPQHFGDGTRLSIL.